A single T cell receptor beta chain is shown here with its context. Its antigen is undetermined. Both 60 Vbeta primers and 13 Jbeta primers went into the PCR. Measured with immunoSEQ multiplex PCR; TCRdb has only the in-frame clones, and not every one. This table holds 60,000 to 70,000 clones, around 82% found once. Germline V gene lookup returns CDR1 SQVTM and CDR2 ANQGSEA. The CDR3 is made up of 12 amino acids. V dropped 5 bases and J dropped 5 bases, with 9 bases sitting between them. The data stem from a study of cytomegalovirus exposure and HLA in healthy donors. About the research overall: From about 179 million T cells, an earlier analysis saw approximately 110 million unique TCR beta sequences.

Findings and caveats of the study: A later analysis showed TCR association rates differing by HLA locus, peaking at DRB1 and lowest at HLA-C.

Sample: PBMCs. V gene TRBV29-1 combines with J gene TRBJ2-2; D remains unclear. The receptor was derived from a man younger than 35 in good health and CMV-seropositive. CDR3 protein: CSVYEPTGELFF. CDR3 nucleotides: TGCAGCGTTTACGAGCCTACCGGGGAGCTGTTTTTT.